The 23 T cell receptor beta chains listed next were all sequenced from one sample in a study of blood T cell repertoires in COVID-19. TCRdb keeps only in-frame clones here, not all; method: immunoSEQ multiplex PCR. The data contain a few hundred thousand clones, roughly 90% of them singletons. Input material: peripheral blood. The receptors stem from a man aged 30 to 39 with active or convalescent COVID-19.

This clone was recorded only once. CDR3 protein: CASSVPLAGGRDTQYF. The CDR3 nucleotides are TGCGCCAGCAGCGTACCACTAGCGGGGGGGAGAGATACGCAGTATTTT. This chain uses TRBV5-1 with TRBJ2-3, with TRBD2 identical over 13 bases. V was pared by 4 bases and J by 5 bases, with 7 bases of the junction left unmatched. Germline CDR1 reads SGHRS; CDR2 reads YFSETQ. This CDR3 has 16 residues. The full variable domain, its missing parts supplied by reference TRBV5-1 and TRBJ2-3, is KAGVTQTPRYLIKTRGQQVTLSCSPISGHRSVSWYQQTPGQGLQFLFEYFSETQRNKGNFPGRFSGRQFSNSRSEMNVSTLELGDSALYLCASSVPLAGGRDTQYFGPGTRLTVL.

V and J are TRBV5-4 and TRBJ1-1, with D perhaps TRBD1 (5 bases). CDR3 length equals 15 residues. The V gene lost 0 bases and the J gene lost 10 bases, with 19 bases spanning the gap. Germline assignment: CDR1 SGHNT and CDR2 YYREEE (reference sequence). For the CDR3, the DNA is TGTGCCAGCAGCTTGGGGGGAGGGGAGCCGTTCGGAGCTTTCTTT. Amino acid sequence: CASSLGGGEPFGAFF.

The chain has TRBV7-2 and TRBJ1-1; 8 positions match TRBD1. With 5 bases clipped from V and 4 bases from J, the junction kept 6 bases outside the gene matches. The germline CDR1 and CDR2 sequences are SGHTA and FQGNSA. This CDR3 has 14 amino acids. Here the CDR3 reads CASSEIQGGTEAFF. The DNA of the CDR3 is TGTGCCAGCAGCGAGATACAGGGGGGCACTGAAGCTTTCTTT.

This chain links TRBV28 with TRBJ2-7, with a possible D match to TRBD1 (5 bases). CDR3 size: 14 residues. The germline CDR1 and CDR2 sequences are MDHEN and SYDVKM. The V end lost 7 bases, the J end lost 4 bases, and 17 bases lay between the germline ends. CDR3 nucleotides: TGTGCCAGCAACACGCGCGGCAGGGTATACGAGCAGTACTTC. This encodes CASNTRGRVYEQYF.

V gene TRBV10-3 combines with J gene TRBJ1-2, with TRBD1 identical over 7 bases. This CDR3 region has 18 residues. With V trimmed by 3 bases and J by 0 bases, 13 bases remained unmatched. Germline V gives CDR1 ENHRY, CDR2 SYGVKD. CDR3 residues: CAISDLEGALLANYGYTF. The CDR3 DNA reads TGTGCCATCAGTGATTTGGAGGGGGCCTTACTAGCTAACTATGGCTACACCTTC.

This clone was picked up one time. The chain combines TRBV11-3 with TRBJ2-1; TRBD2 aligns across 13 bases. Germline CDR1 reads SGHNT; CDR2 reads YENEEA. CDR3 length: 15 residues. V trimming: 5 bases; J trimming: 10 bases; junction bases outside the gene matches: 8. The CDR3 nucleotides are TGTGCCAGCAGCCCAACTAGCGGGGGGGCGTCAGAGCAGTTCTTC. This encodes CASSPTSGGASEQFF. Looking up the rest from reference TRBV11-3 and TRBJ2-1 gives the full variable domain: EAGVVQSPRYKIIEKKQPVAFWCNPISGHNTLYWYLQNLGQGPELLIRYENEEAVDDSQLPKDRFSAERLKGVDSTLKIQPAELGDSAVYLCASSPTSGGASEQFFGPGTRLTVL.

There are a few counts of this clone. V is TRBV11-2 and J is TRBJ2-7; 9 nucleotides line up with TRBD1. CDR3 size: 15 residues. V lost 5 bases, J lost 6 bases, and 11 bases stayed unmatched. Germline CDR1 SGHAT, CDR2 FQNNGV. CDR3 region: CASSPTGTGLSEQYF. CDR3 coding DNA: TGTGCCAGCAGCCCCACCGGGACAGGGTTGTCCGAGCAGTACTTC.

The chain uses TRBV7-2 and TRBJ1-3, with TRBD1 identical over 7 bases. This CDR3 comprises 17 residues. Germline lookup yields CDR1 SGHTA and CDR2 FQGNSA. The trim removed 4 bases at V and 0 bases at J, leaving 9 bases unmatched. The CDR3 bases are TGTGCCAGCAGCTCGCCCCGGGACAGTCACTCTGGAAACACCATATATTTT. Protein sequence: CASSSPRDSHSGNTIYF.

This clone was picked up one time. The rearrangement joins TRBV10-1 to TRBJ2-7, with 8 positions matching TRBD1. Losses at the gene ends were 2 bases for V and 3 bases for J; bases not matched to a gene: 3. The CDR3 covers 14 residues. Germline V CDR1 and CDR2: WNHNN, SYGVQD (reference sequence). Written as DNA, the CDR3 is TGCGCCAGCAGTGAGACTGGACAGGGCTACGAGCAGTACTTC. It encodes CASSETGQGYEQYF.

There are a few counts of this clone. The chain recombines TRBV5-1 with TRBJ2-1; D perhaps matches TRBD1 (6 bases). Germline V lookup: CDR1 SGHRS, CDR2 YFSETQ. V dropped 4 bases and J dropped 6 bases, with 14 bases sitting between them. This CDR3 contains 14 residues. The CDR3 sequence: CASSPDRSGNEQFF. The CDR3 nucleotides read TGCGCCAGCAGCCCCGACAGGTCCGGCAATGAGCAGTTCTTC. The variable domain in full, with the rest retrieved from reference TRBV5-1 and TRBJ2-1, is KAGVTQTPRYLIKTRGQQVTLSCSPISGHRSVSWYQQTPGQGLQFLFEYFSETQRNKGNFPGRFSGRQFSNSRSEMNVSTLELGDSALYLCASSPDRSGNEQFFGPGTRLTVL.

The chain links TRBV3-1 (or the pseudogene TRBV3-2) to TRBJ2-5; TRBD2 is a possible D gene (5 bases). This CDR3 is built from 15 residues. Germline-derived CDR1 and CDR2 are LGHDT and YNNKEL (reference sequence). Trimming took off 2 bases at V and 5 bases at J, with 15 bases between the two ends. CDR3: CASSQPPEGRETQYF. The CDR3 DNA reads TGTGCCAGCAGCCAACCCCCAGAGGGTCGGGAGACCCAGTACTTC.

The chain recombines TRBV19 with TRBJ1-2; D unresolved. The CDR3 length is 11 residues. Trimming removed 7 bases at V and 3 bases at J, with 6 bases between. Germline V CDR1 and CDR2: LNHDA, SQIVND (reference sequence). The CDR3 loop reads CASMRDYGYTF. For the CDR3, the DNA is TGTGCCAGTATGCGGGACTATGGCTACACCTTC.

CDR3 amino acids: CASSSLQGASTGELFF. DNA for the CDR3: TGTGCCAGCAGTTCCTTACAGGGGGCTAGCACCGGGGAGCTGTTTTTT. The V and J genes are TRBV6-6 and TRBJ2-2; TRBD1 matches at 9 bases. Germline V gene sequence: CDR1 MNHNY, CDR2 SVGAGI (reference sequence). There are 16 residues in the CDR3. Germline trimming cut 4 bases from V and 4 bases from J; bases unmatched to any gene: 7.

The genes are TRBV7-9 and TRBJ2-7, with D possibly TRBD1 on 6 matching bases. CDR3 length: 16 amino acids. Germline V CDR1 and CDR2: SEHNR, FQNEAQ (reference sequence). V dropped 4 bases and J dropped 0 bases, with 16 bases sitting between them. The CDR3 DNA follows: TGTGCCAGCAGCTCTTTCCCGGACAGAAGCTCCTACGAGCAGTACTTC. Residues: CASSSFPDRSSYEQYF.

The rearrangement links TRBV18 to TRBJ1-1, with D possibly TRBD1 on 6 matching bases. CDR3 size: 15 residues. The V end lost 3 bases, the J end lost 0 bases, and 11 bases lay between the germline ends. Germline V lookup: CDR1 KGHSH, CDR2 LQKENI. This chain's CDR3 is CASSPSGGLNTEAFF. The CDR3, as DNA: TGTGCCAGCTCACCTTCGGGGGGCTTGAACACTGAAGCTTTCTTT.

J is TRBJ1-1 and V is TRBV29-1; 8 bases agree with TRBD1. The CDR3 is 14 amino acids. The V gene end was trimmed by 4 bases and the J gene end by 3 bases; junction bases not matched to a gene: 7. Germline V gene sequence: CDR1 SQVTM, CDR2 ANQGSEA. CDR3 loop: CSVVEQGVYTEAFF. The CDR3 DNA follows: TGCAGCGTTGTGGAACAGGGGGTGTACACTGAAGCTTTCTTT.

The chain carries TRBV6-2 or TRBV6-3 and TRBJ1-2, with D possibly being TRBD1 (5 bases). The CDR3 is 19 residues long. From germline, CDR1 is MNHEY and CDR2 SVGEGT. Trimming left V 0 bases short and J 5 bases short, with 25 bases between. The CDR3 here is CASSYSIWSSWGGRYGYTF. The DNA of the CDR3 is TGTGCCAGCAGTTACTCGATATGGTCTTCGTGGGGGGGTCGGTATGGCTACACCTTC.

This clone was observed a few times. The J gene is TRBJ2-3, the V gene TRBV2; 8 bases are shared with TRBD1. CDR3 size: 15 residues. CDR1 and CDR2 from the germline V gene are SNHLY and FYNNEI. The trim removed 5 bases at V and 1 base at J, leaving 5 bases unmatched. CDR3 amino acids: CASSSRGQGTDTQYF. The CDR3 coding sequence is TGTGCCAGCAGTTCGCGGGGACAGGGCACAGATACGCAGTATTTT. Based on the CDR3 plus reference TRBV2 and TRBJ2-3, the full variable domain is EPEVTQTPSHQVTQMGQEVILRCVPISNHLYFYWYRQILGQKVEFLVSFYNNEISEKSEIFDDQFSVERPDGSNFTLKIRSTKLEDSAMYFCASSSRGQGTDTQYFGPGTRLTVL.

V usage is TRBV5-1 and J usage is TRBJ2-1; D possibly corresponds to TRBD2 (6 bases). Germline V gives CDR1 SGHRS, CDR2 YFSETQ. This CDR3 contains 17 residues. V was trimmed by 4 bases and J by 5 bases, leaving 22 bases between them. CDR3 loop: CASSPPGVLQGNNEQFF. The DNA of the CDR3 is TGCGCCAGCAGCCCTCCGGGGGTTTTGCAGGGAAACAATGAGCAGTTCTTC. Drawing the rest from reference TRBV5-1 and TRBJ2-1, the complete variable domain is KAGVTQTPRYLIKTRGQQVTLSCSPISGHRSVSWYQQTPGQGLQFLFEYFSETQRNKGNFPGRFSGRQFSNSRSEMNVSTLELGDSALYLCASSPPGVLQGNNEQFFGPGTRLTVL.

The chain couples TRBV4-3 to TRBJ1-6; no firm D call. Trimming took off 1 base at V and 2 bases at J, with 12 bases between the two ends. CDR3 size: 17 residues. Germline V gives CDR1 LGHNA, CDR2 YSLEER. The DNA for the CDR3 is TGCGCCAGCAGCCAAGGGCGGGTGGAGGCCTATAATTCACCCCTCCACTTT. This codes for CASSQGRVEAYNSPLHF.

The chain has TRBV20-1 and TRBJ2-3; 9 positions agree with TRBD2. The V gene end was trimmed by 3 bases and the J gene end by 1 base; junction bases not matched to a gene: 2. CDR1 DFQATT and CDR2 SNEGSKA come from the germline V gene (reference sequence). This CDR3 is built from 14 residues. CDR3 sequence (DNA): TGCAGTGCTAGTTCTAGCGGGGGCACAGATACGCAGTATTTT. Its protein is CSASSSGGTDTQYF.

This rearrangement joins TRBV9 to TRBJ1-4; the match to TRBD1 covers 7 bases. The CDR3 consists of 15 residues. CDR1 is SGDLS and CDR2 is YYNGEE in the germline V gene. V shed 3 bases, J shed 5 bases, and the junction held 7 bases outside the gene matches. The CDR3 protein is CASSATGSINEKLFF. CDR3 in DNA: TGTGCCAGCAGCGCGACAGGGTCCATCAATGAAAAACTGTTTTTT.

The V call is TRBV5-5, the J call TRBJ2-1; unclear D gene. V dropped 3 bases and J dropped 3 bases, with 7 bases sitting between them. The germline CDR1 and CDR2 sequences are SGHKS and YYEKEE (reference sequence). This CDR3 has 13 amino acids. The CDR3 reads CASSSQDYNEQFF. The DNA for the CDR3 is TGTGCCAGCAGCTCTCAGGACTACAATGAGCAGTTCTTC. The complete variable domain, with remaining parts taken from reference TRBV5-5 and TRBJ2-1, reads DAGVTQSPTHLIKTRGQQVTLRCSPISGHKSVSWYQQVLGQGPQFIFQYYEKEERGRGNFPDRFSARQFPNYSSELNVNALLLGDSALYLCASSSQDYNEQFFGPGTRLTVL.